This record concerns one T cell receptor (beta chain) sequence. Its antigen remains unidentified. This sample stems from a study of a mutant IDH1 vaccine in newly diagnosed glioma. Study details: Treated patients showed a male proportion of roughly 62%, a female proportion of roughly 40%, and a mean age of approximately 40 years.

Germline CDR1 reads SGHRS; CDR2 reads YFSETQ. This CDR3 spans 17 amino acids. V lost 0 bases to trimming and J lost 6 bases; unmatched junction nucleotides: 8. Time point: week 35, safety follow-up. Each dose delivered 300 ug of mutant IDH1 20-mer peptide subcutaneously with imiquimod. TCRdb's table, derived via immunoSEQ multiplex PCR, lists solely in-frame clones and lacks some. The sample lists over 55,000 clones, about four fifths occurring once. The starting material was PBMCs, obtained from a glioma patient whose treatment included an IDH1 peptide vaccine. V and J are TRBV5-1 and TRBJ2-1, with 11 bases lining up with TRBD2. The clonotype comes from a man aged 35 to 55 with glioma. CDR3 nucleotides: TGCGCCAGCAGCTTGGACCTACTAGCGGGAGTGGGCAATGAGCAGTTCTTC. Its protein product is CASSLDLLAGVGNEQFF.